This record looks at one TCR beta chain sequence and its context. The sample belongs to a study of blood T cells in healthy people across ages. Next came a second PCR, run for about 7 to 11 cycles, which used a sample-barcoded 5' primer along with a J-beta primer mix. TCRdb reprocessed the 5' RACE reads with MiXCR, giving one entry per CDR3 protein. The sample yields around 800,000 distinct CDR3 sequences, roughly 26% seen once. These records were also assigned to another study, of T cells of mothers and their children. Per that paper: Mothers yielded over 9.5 million CDR3 reads, children 2.5 million to 3 million each. Compared with unrelated pairs, related mother-child pairs had slightly higher, non-significant overlap.

The sample consisted of blood. The clonotype was recovered from a boy between 10 and 17 years old in good health.

The CDR3 sequence is CASSPGDRGQDEQYF. The CDR3 DNA is TGTGCCAGCAGTCCTGGGGACAGGGGGCAGGACGAGCAGTACTTC. The V and J genes are TRBV12-3 or TRBV12-4 and TRBJ2-7, with 12 positions matching TRBD1. The CDR3 extends over 15 amino acids. With V trimmed by 5 bases and J by 5 bases, 7 bases remained unmatched.